The T cell receptor (beta chain) described here comes from a study of shared clonotypes between healthy human individuals. Study details: Each donor's CD4 naive and CD4 memory cells filled three plates apiece, CD8 naive two, and CD8 memory one.

Some clones are missing from TCRdb's copy, which holds only in-frame ones; the method was immunoSEQ multiplex PCR. The repertoire has some 740,000 clones, about 92% of them found once; the top ten carry under 30%. CD45RO-negative cells were positively selected for CCR7, leaving out terminally differentiated effector memory CD45RA+ cells. V was shortened by 0 bases and J by 4 bases, with 12 bases between the two germline ends. From germline, CDR1 is ENHRY and CDR2 SYGVKD. The CDR3 loop spans 15 amino acids. The specimen was naive CD8+ T cells sorted from blood. This sequence was found in a man in his thirties or forties in good health. The chain carries TRBV10-3 and TRBJ1-2; TRBD1 is a possible D gene (6 bases). The DNA of the CDR3 is TGTGCCATCAGTGAGTCTGGGGGCGGCAGCTATGGCTACACCTTC. This codes for CAISESGGGSYGYTF.